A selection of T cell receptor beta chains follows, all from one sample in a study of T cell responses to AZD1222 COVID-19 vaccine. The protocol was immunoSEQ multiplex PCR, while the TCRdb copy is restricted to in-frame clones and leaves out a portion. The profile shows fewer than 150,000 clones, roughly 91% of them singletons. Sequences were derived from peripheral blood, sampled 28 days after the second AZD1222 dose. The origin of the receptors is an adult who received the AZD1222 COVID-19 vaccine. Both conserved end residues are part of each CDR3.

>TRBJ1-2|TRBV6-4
CARPPTDSNYGYTF
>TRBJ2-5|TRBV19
CASSPMLGRETQYF
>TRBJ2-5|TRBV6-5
CASSRDWGETQYF
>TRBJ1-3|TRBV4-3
CASSQDVLGTGNTIYF
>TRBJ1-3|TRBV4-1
CASSQVVAGNTIYF
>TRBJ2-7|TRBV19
CASSVRGGEQYF
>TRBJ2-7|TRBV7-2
CASSLQTTPGYEQYF
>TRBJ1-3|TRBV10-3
CAISDGSSGNTIYF
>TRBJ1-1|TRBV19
CASSIRRAGGTEAFF
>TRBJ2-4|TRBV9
CASSVGWGMWDKNIQYF
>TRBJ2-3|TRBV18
CASSPPTSTDTQYF
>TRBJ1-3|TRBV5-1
CASAPSVGNTIYF
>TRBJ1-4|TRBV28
CASSPHRQGPSNEKLFF
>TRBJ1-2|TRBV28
CASGRANYGYTF
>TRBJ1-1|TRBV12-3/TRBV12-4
CASSWGTTEAFF
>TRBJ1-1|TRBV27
CASSPGQGIWAFF
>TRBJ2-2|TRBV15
CATSSARDIQSGELFF
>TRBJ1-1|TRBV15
CATSRDLKRGTEAFF
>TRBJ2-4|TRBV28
CASLGGGTGGNIQYF
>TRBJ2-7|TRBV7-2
CASSLGRYEQYF
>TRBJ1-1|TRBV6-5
CASSYIRTGKTVEAFF
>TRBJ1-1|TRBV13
CASRRRTWGDTEAFF
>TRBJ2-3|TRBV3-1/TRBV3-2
CASSSLGDTQYF
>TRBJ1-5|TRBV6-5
CATRQTHKRNQPQHF
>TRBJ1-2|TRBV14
CASSQGTGYGYTF
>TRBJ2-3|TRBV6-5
CASSYGGGGAPDTQYF
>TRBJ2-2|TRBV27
CASSFFPDTGELFF
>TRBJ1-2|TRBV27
CASSLSILGGDGYTF
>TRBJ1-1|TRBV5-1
CASSLSRNTEAFF
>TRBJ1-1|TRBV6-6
CASSIRGGEAFF
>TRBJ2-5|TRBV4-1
CASSQVTSGGETQYF